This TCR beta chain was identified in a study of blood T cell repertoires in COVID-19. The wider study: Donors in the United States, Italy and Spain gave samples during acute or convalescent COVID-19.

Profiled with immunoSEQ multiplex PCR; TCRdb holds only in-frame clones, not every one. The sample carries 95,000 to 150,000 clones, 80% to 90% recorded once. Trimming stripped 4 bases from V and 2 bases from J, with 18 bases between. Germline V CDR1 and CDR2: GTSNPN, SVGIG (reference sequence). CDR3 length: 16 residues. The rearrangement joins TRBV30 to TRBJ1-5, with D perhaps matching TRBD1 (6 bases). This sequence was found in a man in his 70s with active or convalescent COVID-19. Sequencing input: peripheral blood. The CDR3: CAWTLLGAWGNQPQHF. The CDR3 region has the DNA TGTGCCTGGACCCTGCTGGGGGCCTGGGGCAATCAGCCCCAGCATTTT.